This T cell receptor beta chain stems from a study of graft-versus-host responses after intestinal transplantation. Looking at the study overall: Recipients obtained multivisceral, liver-intestinal, or isolated intestinal transplants. Anti-thymocyte globulin induction preceded 2 to 4 years of tacrolimus and steroid maintenance in all recipients.

Study results and caveats: Recipient marrow contained GvH clones, some of which appeared first in ileum or blood.

Profiling relied on immunoSEQ multiplex PCR, and the TCRdb table lists in-frame clones only, not all of them. The sample carries about 85,000 clones, roughly 80% recorded once. The V gene end was trimmed by 2 bases and the J gene end by 7 bases; junction bases not matched to a gene: 6. CDR3 length equals 15 residues. Germline V gene sequence: CDR1 SGHDT, CDR2 YYEEEE. Comment on this clone: Its antigen is undetermined.

The receptor was derived from a human donor who received an intestinal transplant. The material was unstimulated CD4+ T cells sorted from spleen or lymph node cells, obtained before intestinal transplant. The chain combines TRBV5-6 with TRBJ1-6; TRBD1 aligns across 7 bases. CDR3 in amino acids: CASSFGDRENSPLHF. The CDR3 DNA reads as TGTGCCAGCAGCTTTGGAGACAGGGAGAATTCACCCCTCCACTTT.